These 13 T cell receptor beta chains were all obtained from the same sample, sequenced in a study of PD-1 blockade in classical Hodgkin lymphoma. This sample's time point: newly diagnosed, previously untreated cHL patient sample. The data were produced by immunoSEQ multiplex PCR, yet TCRdb's version contains in-frame clones alone and is incomplete. The sample records about 15,000 clones, roughly 90% being singletons. Sequencing was carried out using peripheral blood mononuclear cells (PBMCs). These receptor sequences come from a human donor with classical Hodgkin lymphoma.

The chain has TRBV2 and TRBJ1-4; no firm D call. The CDR3 is 15 residues long. Germline CDR1 reads SNHLY; CDR2 reads FYNNEI. V lost 1 base and J lost 0, with 6 bases in between. The DNA for the CDR3 is TGTGCCAGCAGTGAAGAACAGTCAACTAATGAAAAACTGTTTTTT. As protein: CASSEEQSTNEKLFF.

The CDR3 is CASSQDLAGGSNEQFF. The CDR3 DNA follows: TGCGCCAGCAGCCAAGATTTAGCGGGAGGTAGTAATGAGCAGTTCTTC. J is TRBJ2-1 and V is TRBV4-3, with 10 nucleotides matching TRBD2. With V trimmed by 0 bases and J by 7 bases, 6 bases remained unmatched. Per the germline V gene, CDR1 is LGHNA and CDR2 is YSLEER. The CDR3 sequence is 16 residues long.

This CDR3 reads CASSEWGSGNTIYF. For the CDR3, the DNA is TGCGCCAGCAGTGAATGGGGCTCTGGAAACACCATATATTTT. The chain employs TRBV10-2 and TRBJ1-3; no firm D call. The CDR3 loop spans 14 amino acids. Trimming stripped 3 bases from V and 0 bases from J, with 6 bases between. Looked up from germline, CDR1 is WSHSY and CDR2 is SAAADI.

This chain joins TRBV28 and TRBJ2-7; 9 bases map to TRBD2. This CDR3 has 15 residues. After removal of 7 bases from V and 3 bases from J, the junction contained 10 bases not matched to a gene. Germline loops: CDR1 MDHEN, CDR2 SYDVKM. CDR3 in DNA: TGTGCCAGCATTGGGGGGGCTAGCGGGAACTACGAGCAGTACTTC. Protein sequence: CASIGGASGNYEQYF. The variable domain in full, completed from reference TRBV28 and TRBJ2-7, reads DVKVTQSSRYLVKRTGEKVFLECVQDMDHENMFWYRQDPGLGLRLIYFSYDVKMKEKGDIPEGYSVSREKKERFSLILESASTNQTSMYLCASIGGASGNYEQYFGPGTRLTVT.

V gene TRBV4-2 combines with J gene TRBJ1-1; no definite D call. CDR1 is LGHNA and CDR2 is YNFKEQ in the germline V gene. Trimming pared 0 bases from V and 1 base from J, leaving 15 bases between. The CDR3 is 17 amino acids. CDR3 in amino acids: CASSQDSSVAKNTEAFF. CDR3 coding DNA: TGTGCCAGCAGCCAAGATTCTTCAGTGGCGAAGAACACTGAAGCTTTCTTT.

The J gene is TRBJ2-1, the V gene TRBV10-3; TRBD1 aligns across 8 bases. This CDR3 contains 16 residues. Germline V gives CDR1 ENHRY, CDR2 SYGVKD. The V segment lost 0 bases and the J segment 4 bases; nucleotides outside the gene matches: 5. The CDR3 sequence: CAISESQGAIYNEQFF. The CDR3 DNA is TGTGCCATCAGTGAGTCTCAGGGGGCTATATACAATGAGCAGTTCTTC.

The genes are TRBV19 and TRBJ2-3, with 7 nucleotides matching TRBD2. V shed 6 bases, J shed 4 bases, and the junction held 4 bases outside the gene matches. This CDR3 region has 13 residues. Looked up from germline, CDR1 is LNHDA and CDR2 is SQIVND (reference sequence). The CDR3: CASSLGLADTQYF. For the CDR3, the DNA is TGTGCCAGTAGCCTCGGACTAGCAGATACGCAGTATTTT.

The CDR3 loop reads CASSQEGWEMYNEQFF. The CDR3 region has the DNA TGCGCCAGCAGCCAAGAAGGGTGGGAGATGTACAATGAGCAGTTCTTC. This rearrangement joins TRBV4-3 to TRBJ2-1; D possibly corresponds to TRBD2 (5 bases). V dropped 0 bases and J dropped 4 bases, with 13 bases sitting between them. The CDR3 is 16 amino acids. Germline V gene data show CDR1 as LGHNA and CDR2 as YSLEER.

The V and J genes are TRBV10-2 and TRBJ2-7, with a possible D match to TRBD1 (5 bases). The CDR3 totals 15 residues. Per germline, CDR1 WSHSY and CDR2 SAAADI. With 3 bases removed from V and 1 base from J, the gap between germline ends came to 13 bases. The CDR3 loop reads CASSEIDSLSYEQYF. In nucleotides, the CDR3 is TGCGCCAGCAGTGAAATCGACAGCTTATCCTACGAGCAGTACTTC.

This chain joins TRBV7-9 and TRBJ1-1; TRBD1 matches 7 bases. Germline V gene lookup returns CDR1 SEHNR and CDR2 FQNEAQ (reference sequence). CDR3 size: 12 residues. The ends lost 5 bases at V and 5 bases at J; junction bases unmatched: 2. CDR3 protein: CASSEQGTEAFF. In nucleotides, the CDR3 is TGTGCCAGCAGCGAACAGGGGACTGAAGCTTTCTTT.

The J gene is TRBJ2-5, the V gene TRBV5-6, with 12 nucleotides matching TRBD2. Germline CDR1 is SGHDT and CDR2 is YYEEEE. This CDR3 spans 17 amino acids. V shed 0 bases, J shed 1 base, and the junction held 4 bases outside the gene matches. CDR3 coding DNA: TGTGCCAGCAGCTTGGGCGGACTAGCGGGACTCCAAGAGACCCAGTACTTC. This sequence encodes CASSLGGLAGLQETQYF.

The rearrangement joins TRBV14 to TRBJ2-1, with TRBD2 matching over 8 bases. J lost 0 bases, V lost 1 base, and 5 bases had no gene match. Per germline, CDR1 SGHDN and CDR2 FVKESK. This CDR3 contains 17 residues. CDR3 sequence reads: CASSQVGGGSSYNEQFF. CDR3 DNA sequence: TGTGCCAGCAGCCAAGTCGGCGGGGGGAGCTCCTACAATGAGCAGTTCTTC.

The rearrangement uses TRBV4-2 and TRBJ2-3, with TRBD2 identical over 7 bases. The J segment lost 4 bases and the V segment lost 0 bases, leaving 7 bases of the junction unmatched. This CDR3 is 16 amino acids long. Per the germline V gene, CDR1 is LGHNA and CDR2 is YNFKEQ. As DNA, the CDR3 is TGTGCCAGCAGCCAAGAAGTCGGGAGGCTTCCAGATACGCAGTATTTT. Encoded protein: CASSQEVGRLPDTQYF.